Shown below are 4 T cell receptor beta chains from a single sample sequenced in a study of blood T cell repertoires in COVID-19. Using immunoSEQ multiplex PCR, the repertoire was profiled, and TCRdb retains in-frame clones only, with some absent. The sample lists roughly 75,000 clones; 80% to 90% were seen once. Sequencing input: peripheral blood. Receptors originate from an elderly man in a cohort sampled during active COVID-19.

This chain connects TRBV4-1 to TRBJ1-1, with a tentative D call TRBD1 (5 bases). Germline V gene lookup returns CDR1 MGHRA and CDR2 YSYEKL. The V end was cut by 0 bases, the J end by 11 bases, with 13 bases between. This CDR3 is built from 13 residues. Here the CDR3 reads CASSQDWGVKAFF. CDR3 nucleotides: TGCGCCAGCAGCCAAGATTGGGGGGTTAAGGCTTTCTTT.

The V call is TRBV18, the J call TRBJ2-2, with no clear D. Trimming left V 6 bases short and J 5 bases short, with 10 bases between. CDR3 length: 13 residues. CDR1 is KGHSH, CDR2 LQKENI, per germline. CDR3 nucleotides: TGTGCCAGCTCTAATACCGGGACCGGGGAGCTGTTTTTT. It specifies CASSNTGTGELFF.

The chain couples TRBV29-1 to TRBJ2-1; 10 bases fit TRBD2. Germline assignment: CDR1 SQVTM and CDR2 ANQGSEA. The CDR3 is 13 amino acids. Trimming cost V 7 bases and J 7 bases; bases outside gene matches: 7. The CDR3 is CSDSGGAWNEQFF. CDR3 sequence (DNA): TGCAGCGACAGCGGGGGGGCCTGGAATGAGCAGTTCTTC.

This clone was counted a single time. The chain recombines TRBV11-3 with TRBJ1-6; D might be TRBD1 (6 bases). Germline CDR1 SGHNT, CDR2 YENEEA. Trimming removed 7 bases at V and 6 bases at J, with 19 bases between. This CDR3 spans 16 amino acids. The CDR3 here is CASTSRGHISNSPLHF. For the CDR3, the DNA is TGTGCCAGCACTTCTAGGGGACACATATCTAATTCACCCCTCCACTTT. The full variable domain, rest sourced from reference TRBV11-3 and TRBJ1-6, is EAGVVQSPRYKIIEKKQPVAFWCNPISGHNTLYWYLQNLGQGPELLIRYENEEAVDDSQLPKDRFSAERLKGVDSTLKIQPAELGDSAVYLCASTSRGHISNSPLHFGNGTRLTVT.